The rows below give T cell receptor beta chains drawn from one sample of a study of blood T cell repertoires in COVID-19. TCRdb keeps only in-frame clones here, not all; method: immunoSEQ multiplex PCR. The sample contains some 130,000 clones, around 87% of which appear only once. Source material: peripheral blood. These receptor sequences come from an older woman with acute or convalescent COVID-19. The CDR3 runs from the conserved cysteine through the conserved F or W. D genes are given only for firm matches. Only part of the rows carry a size: once, few, many, or a class if the clone is expanded.

CDR3aa: CATSTTAGTGHFSGNTIYF
CDR3nt: TGTGCCACATCCACCACGGCCGGGACAGGGCACTTCTCTGGAAACACCATATATTTT
v_gene: TRBV18
j_gene: TRBJ1-3
d_gene: TRBD1
abundance: -

CDR3aa: CASIGQPNTEAFF
CDR3nt: TGTGCCAGCATCGGACAGCCCAACACTGAAGCTTTCTTT
v_gene: TRBV28
j_gene: TRBJ1-1
d_gene: -
abundance: -

CDR3aa: CASKYDRANEKLFF
CDR3nt: TGTGCCAGCAAATATGACAGGGCTAATGAAAAACTGTTTTTT
v_gene: TRBV7-3
j_gene: TRBJ1-4
d_gene: TRBD1
abundance: -

CDR3aa: CASSVSNEKLFF
CDR3nt: TGTGCCAGCAGTGTCAGTAATGAAAAACTGTTTTTT
v_gene: TRBV28
j_gene: TRBJ1-4
d_gene: -
abundance: few

CDR3aa: CASIGRSGSYTGELFF
CDR3nt: TGTGCCAGTATCGGGCGGAGCGGGAGTTATACCGGGGAGCTGTTTTTT
v_gene: TRBV19
j_gene: TRBJ2-2
d_gene: TRBD2
abundance: -

CDR3aa: CASSQVPLAGGRGPYEQYF
CDR3nt: TGTGCCAGCAGCCAGGTTCCTCTAGCGGGAGGTCGAGGTCCCTACGAGCAGTACTTC
v_gene: TRBV3-1/TRBV3-2
j_gene: TRBJ2-7
d_gene: TRBD2
abundance: once

CDR3aa: CASSIRTGGGYTF
CDR3nt: TGTGCCAGCAGCATAAGGACAGGGGGCGGCTACACCTTC
v_gene: TRBV6-5
j_gene: TRBJ1-2
d_gene: TRBD1
abundance: medium-sized

CDR3aa: CASSEDSYYGYTF
CDR3nt: TGTGCCAGCAGTGAGGACAGCTACTATGGCTACACCTTC
v_gene: TRBV6-1
j_gene: TRBJ1-2
d_gene: -
abundance: -

CDR3aa: CASSPGTGGYGYTF
CDR3nt: TGCGCCAGCAGCCCCGGGACAGGAGGCTATGGCTACACCTTC
v_gene: TRBV5-1
j_gene: TRBJ1-2
d_gene: TRBD1
abundance: -

CDR3aa: CSVATGGNTEAFF
CDR3nt: TGCAGCGTCGCGACAGGGGGCAACACTGAAGCTTTCTTT
v_gene: TRBV29-1
j_gene: TRBJ1-1
d_gene: TRBD1
abundance: -

CDR3aa: CASSLFRNEQFF
CDR3nt: TGCGCCAGCAGCTTGTTTCGTAATGAGCAGTTCTTC
v_gene: TRBV5-1
j_gene: TRBJ2-1
d_gene: -
abundance: -

CDR3aa: CSVSTGVDTGELFF
CDR3nt: TGCAGCGTTTCGACAGGGGTAGACACCGGGGAGCTGTTTTTT
v_gene: TRBV29-1
j_gene: TRBJ2-2
d_gene: TRBD1
abundance: -

CDR3aa: CASSEPVMNTEAFF
CDR3nt: TGTGCCAGCAGTGAGCCAGTAATGAACACTGAAGCTTTCTTT
v_gene: TRBV6-1
j_gene: TRBJ1-1
d_gene: -
abundance: -

CDR3aa: CASSELSGAVNEQFF
CDR3nt: TGTGCCAGCAGTGAATTGAGCGGGGCGGTCAATGAGCAGTTCTTC
v_gene: TRBV6-1
j_gene: TRBJ2-1
d_gene: TRBD2
abundance: -

CDR3aa: CASQTGPHNQPQHF
CDR3nt: TGTGCCAGCCAGACAGGTCCCCACAATCAGCCCCAGCATTTT
v_gene: TRBV2
j_gene: TRBJ1-5
d_gene: -
abundance: -

CDR3aa: CASSQAGAGTANYGYTF
CDR3nt: TGTGCCAGCAGCCAAGCGGGTGCCGGGACAGCCAACTATGGCTACACCTTC
v_gene: TRBV4-2
j_gene: TRBJ1-2
d_gene: TRBD1
abundance: once

CDR3aa: CAIADSNNSPLHF
CDR3nt: TGTGCCATCGCGGACAGCAATAATTCACCCCTCCACTTT
v_gene: TRBV6-5
j_gene: TRBJ1-6
d_gene: -
abundance: few

CDR3aa: CASSQGDTTSGNTIYF
CDR3nt: TGCGCCAGCAGCCAAGGGGACACTACCTCTGGAAACACCATATATTTT
v_gene: TRBV4-1
j_gene: TRBJ1-3
d_gene: -
abundance: -

CDR3aa: CASSQVWGDTEAFF
CDR3nt: TGTGCCAGCAGCCAAGTATGGGGAGACACTGAAGCTTTCTTT
v_gene: TRBV3-1/TRBV3-2
j_gene: TRBJ1-1
d_gene: -
abundance: -

CDR3aa: CASSPGQGNTEAFF
CDR3nt: TGTGCCAGCTCACCTGGACAGGGGAACACTGAAGCTTTCTTT
v_gene: TRBV18
j_gene: TRBJ1-1
d_gene: TRBD1
abundance: -

CDR3aa: CASSSQINYGYTF
CDR3nt: TGCGCCAGCAGCTCCCAAATTAACTATGGCTACACCTTC
v_gene: TRBV5-1
j_gene: TRBJ1-2
d_gene: -
abundance: -

CDR3aa: CASSFRENTEAFF
CDR3nt: TGTGCCAGTAGCTTCAGGGAGAACACTGAAGCTTTCTTT
v_gene: TRBV19
j_gene: TRBJ1-1
d_gene: -
abundance: -

CDR3aa: CAISETRGGDGYTF
CDR3nt: TGTGCCATCAGCGAGACAAGGGGCGGGGATGGCTACACCTTC
v_gene: TRBV10-3
j_gene: TRBJ1-2
d_gene: -
abundance: -

CDR3aa: CASSLETIRTQYF
CDR3nt: TGTGCCAGCAGCTTAGAGACGATCAGGACGCAGTATTTT
v_gene: TRBV7-2
j_gene: TRBJ2-3
d_gene: -
abundance: -

CDR3aa: CASSPGQGLGEAFF
CDR3nt: TGTGCCAGTTCTCCGGGACAGGGATTGGGTGAAGCTTTCTTT
v_gene: TRBV3-1/TRBV3-2
j_gene: TRBJ1-1
d_gene: TRBD1
abundance: -

CDR3aa: CASSQLTGRESTEAFF
CDR3nt: TGTGCCAGCTCACAGCTCACAGGGAGGGAAAGCACTGAAGCTTTCTTT
v_gene: TRBV18
j_gene: TRBJ1-1
d_gene: -
abundance: -

CDR3aa: CASSARLAGLADTQYF
CDR3nt: TGTGCCAGCAGTGCCCGACTAGCGGGCCTCGCAGATACGCAGTATTTT
v_gene: TRBV2
j_gene: TRBJ2-3
d_gene: TRBD2
abundance: -

CDR3aa: CASSYTQFGGAVEAFF
CDR3nt: TGTGCCAGCAGTTACACCCAATTCGGAGGGGCTGTTGAAGCTTTCTTT
v_gene: TRBV6-5
j_gene: TRBJ1-1
d_gene: -
abundance: -

CDR3aa: CASSRTSGLASLGQYF
CDR3nt: TGTGCCAGCAGCCGGACGTCGGGACTAGCGTCTCTTGGGCAGTATTTT
v_gene: TRBV5-6
j_gene: TRBJ2-3
d_gene: TRBD2
abundance: -

CDR3aa: CASSYLYRTANQPQHF
CDR3nt: TGTGCCAGCAGTTACTTATACCGGACAGCAAATCAGCCCCAGCATTTT
v_gene: TRBV6-6
j_gene: TRBJ1-5
d_gene: -
abundance: -

CDR3aa: CASSLSPPSGLPYEQYF
CDR3nt: TGTGCCAGCAGTTTATCGCCCCCTAGCGGGTTGCCCTACGAGCAGTACTTC
v_gene: TRBV27
j_gene: TRBJ2-7
d_gene: TRBD2
abundance: -

CDR3aa: CASTGEGVSNQPQHF
CDR3nt: TGTGCCAGTACAGGGGAGGGGGTTTCCAATCAGCCCCAGCATTTT
v_gene: TRBV19
j_gene: TRBJ1-5
d_gene: -
abundance: -

CDR3aa: CASSILDTPNQPQHF
CDR3nt: TGTGCCAGTAGTATACTTGACACACCAAATCAGCCCCAGCATTTT
v_gene: TRBV19
j_gene: TRBJ1-5
d_gene: -
abundance: once

CDR3aa: CASFDRATYGYTF
CDR3nt: TGTGCCAGCTTCGACAGGGCAACCTATGGCTACACCTTC
v_gene: TRBV28
j_gene: TRBJ1-2
d_gene: TRBD1
abundance: -

CDR3aa: CAWGFGQVGRRYTF
CDR3nt: TGTGCCTGGGGCTTTGGGCAGGTAGGAAGGAGGTACACCTTC
v_gene: TRBV30
j_gene: TRBJ1-2
d_gene: -
abundance: few

CDR3aa: CATSTGREGRTGELFF
CDR3nt: TGTGCCACCAGTACGGGGCGGGAGGGCCGAACCGGGGAGCTGTTTTTT
v_gene: TRBV24-1
j_gene: TRBJ2-2
d_gene: TRBD2
abundance: -

CDR3aa: CASSTGTSGRNEQFF
CDR3nt: TGCGCCAGCTCCACCGGGACTAGCGGGAGGAATGAGCAGTTCTTC
v_gene: TRBV5-1
j_gene: TRBJ2-1
d_gene: TRBD2
abundance: once

CDR3aa: CASSEGSANYGYTF
CDR3nt: TGTGCCAGCAGTGAAGGGAGTGCTAACTATGGCTACACCTTC
v_gene: TRBV6-1
j_gene: TRBJ1-2
d_gene: -
abundance: -

CDR3aa: CASSQQGRNTEAFF
CDR3nt: TGTGCCAGCAGTCAACAGGGGCGAAACACTGAAGCTTTCTTT
v_gene: TRBV2
j_gene: TRBJ1-1
d_gene: TRBD1
abundance: -

CDR3aa: CASSLSGLPLGELFF
CDR3nt: TGTGCCAGCAGCTTAAGTGGACTCCCCTTGGGGGAGCTGTTTTTT
v_gene: TRBV7-3
j_gene: TRBJ2-2
d_gene: -
abundance: -

CDR3aa: CASSITGGRSDNTQYF
CDR3nt: TGTGCCAGCTCAATTACAGGGGGCCGCTCGGACAATACGCAGTATTTT
v_gene: TRBV18
j_gene: TRBJ2-3
d_gene: TRBD1
abundance: -

CDR3aa: CASRRSGVATNEKLFF
CDR3nt: TGTGCCAGCAGGCGTTCAGGGGTAGCGACTAATGAAAAACTGTTTTTT
v_gene: TRBV4-2
j_gene: TRBJ1-4
d_gene: -
abundance: -

CDR3aa: CASSQQGGDSPLHF
CDR3nt: TGTGCCAGCAGCCAGCAGGGCGGTGATTCACCCCTCCACTTT
v_gene: TRBV16
j_gene: TRBJ1-6
d_gene: -
abundance: -

CDR3aa: CASRGLAPNTGELFF
CDR3nt: TGTGCCAGCAGAGGACTAGCGCCGAACACCGGGGAGCTGTTTTTT
v_gene: TRBV6-5
j_gene: TRBJ2-2
d_gene: TRBD2
abundance: -

CDR3aa: CSAREIGEQFF
CDR3nt: TGCAGTGCAAGAGAGATCGGGGAGCAGTTCTTC
v_gene: TRBV20-1
j_gene: TRBJ2-1
d_gene: -
abundance: -

CDR3aa: CASSYLAETYNEQFF
CDR3nt: TGTGCCAGCAGCTATCTAGCGGAAACCTACAATGAGCAGTTCTTC
v_gene: TRBV6-6
j_gene: TRBJ2-1
d_gene: TRBD2
abundance: -

CDR3aa: CSVGLGGNTEAFF
CDR3nt: TGCAGCGTTGGGTTAGGGGGGAACACTGAAGCTTTCTTT
v_gene: TRBV29-1
j_gene: TRBJ1-1
d_gene: -
abundance: -